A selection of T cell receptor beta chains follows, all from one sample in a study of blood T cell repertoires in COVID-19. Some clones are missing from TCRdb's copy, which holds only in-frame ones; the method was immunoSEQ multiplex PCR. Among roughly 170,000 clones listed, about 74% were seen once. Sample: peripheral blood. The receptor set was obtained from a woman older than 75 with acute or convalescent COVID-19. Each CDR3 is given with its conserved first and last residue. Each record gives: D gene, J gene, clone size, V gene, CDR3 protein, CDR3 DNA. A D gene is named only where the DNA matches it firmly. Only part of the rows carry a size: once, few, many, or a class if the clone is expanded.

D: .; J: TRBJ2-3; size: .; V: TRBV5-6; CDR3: CASSLPGSGTDTQYF; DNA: TGTGCCAGCAGCCTTCCCGGGTCTGGCACAGATACGCAGTATTTT
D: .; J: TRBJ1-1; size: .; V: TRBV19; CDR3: CASRQQGPRMGTEAFF; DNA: TGTGCCAGTAGGCAACAGGGTCCCCGCATGGGCACTGAAGCTTTCTTT
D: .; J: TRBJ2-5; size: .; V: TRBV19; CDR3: CASSSHKQETQYF; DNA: TGTGCCAGTAGTAGTCACAAGCAAGAGACCCAGTACTTC
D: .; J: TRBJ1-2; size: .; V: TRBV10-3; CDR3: CAISEPQGRGGYTF; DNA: TGTGCCATCAGTGAGCCGCAGGGAAGAGGTGGCTACACCTTC
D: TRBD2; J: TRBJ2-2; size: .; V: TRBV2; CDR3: CASSLRRASGNGGTGELFF; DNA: TGTGCCAGCAGTCTAAGGAGGGCTAGCGGGAATGGTGGCACCGGGGAGCTGTTTTTT
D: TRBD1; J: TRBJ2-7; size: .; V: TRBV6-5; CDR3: CASRPGQGYEQYF; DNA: TGTGCCAGCAGGCCGGGACAGGGGTACGAGCAGTACTTC
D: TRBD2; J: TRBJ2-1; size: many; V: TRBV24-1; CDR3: CATSDSLAGYEQFF; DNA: TGTGCCACCAGTGATTCCCTAGCGGGTTATGAGCAGTTCTTC
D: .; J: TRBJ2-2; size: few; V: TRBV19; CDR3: CASSNGFTWTAGELFF; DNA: TGTGCCAGTAGTAATGGGTTCACATGGACAGCTGGGGAGCTGTTTTTT
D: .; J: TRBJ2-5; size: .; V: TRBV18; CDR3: CASSPSLETQYF; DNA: TGTGCCAGCTCACCATCCTTAGAGACCCAGTACTTC
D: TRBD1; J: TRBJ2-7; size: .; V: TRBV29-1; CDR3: CSVGADRDYEQYF; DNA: TGCAGCGTTGGAGCGGACAGGGACTACGAGCAGTACTTC
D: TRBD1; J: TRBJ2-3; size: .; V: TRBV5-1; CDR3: CASSLGTGSSTDTQYF; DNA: TGCGCCAGCAGCCTCGGGACAGGTTCTAGCACAGATACGCAGTATTTT
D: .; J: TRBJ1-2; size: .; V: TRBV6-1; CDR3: CASSEALSLHGYTF; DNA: TGTGCCAGCAGTGAAGCGCTAAGTCTCCATGGCTACACCTTC
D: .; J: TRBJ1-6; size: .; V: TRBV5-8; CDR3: CASSLGQGSYNSPLHF; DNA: TGTGCCAGCAGCTTGGGGCAGGGGTCGTATAATTCACCCCTCCACTTT
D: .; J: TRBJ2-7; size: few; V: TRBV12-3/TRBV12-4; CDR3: CASSQDTYEQYF; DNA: TGTGCCAGCAGCCAGGATACCTACGAGCAGTACTTC
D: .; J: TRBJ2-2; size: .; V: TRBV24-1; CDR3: CATSGVAPENTGELFF; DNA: TGTGCCACCAGTGGCGTAGCCCCTGAGAACACCGGGGAGCTGTTTTTT
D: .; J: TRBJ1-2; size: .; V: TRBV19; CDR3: CASSPTGVPGYTF; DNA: TGTGCCAGTAGTCCTACGGGGGTCCCTGGCTACACCTTC
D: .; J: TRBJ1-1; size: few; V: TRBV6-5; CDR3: CASSYSQASTEAFF; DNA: TGTGCCAGCAGTTACTCCCAGGCGTCCACTGAAGCTTTCTTT
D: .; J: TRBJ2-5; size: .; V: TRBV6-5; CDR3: CASSYSREETQYF; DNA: TGTGCCAGCAGTTACTCCAGGGAAGAGACCCAGTACTTC
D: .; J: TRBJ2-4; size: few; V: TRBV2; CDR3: CASSGDTGMAKNIQYF; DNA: TGTGCCAGCAGTGGAGATACAGGGATGGCCAAAAACATTCAGTACTTC
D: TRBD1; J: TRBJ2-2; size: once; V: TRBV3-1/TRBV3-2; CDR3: CASTMGQPPSYTGELFF; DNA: TGTGCCAGCACCATGGGACAGCCTCCCAGTTACACCGGGGAGCTGTTTTTT
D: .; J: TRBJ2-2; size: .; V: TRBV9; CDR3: CASSVISNTGELFF; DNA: TGTGCCAGCAGCGTTATTTCGAACACCGGGGAGCTGTTTTTT
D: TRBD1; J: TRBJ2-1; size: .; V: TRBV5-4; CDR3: CASSLNQGVYNEQFF; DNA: TGTGCCAGCAGCTTGAACCAGGGGGTCTACAATGAGCAGTTCTTC
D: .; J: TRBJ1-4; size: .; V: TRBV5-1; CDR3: CASSSDTLNEKLFF; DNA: TGCGCCAGCAGTTCGGACACCCTTAATGAAAAACTGTTTTTT
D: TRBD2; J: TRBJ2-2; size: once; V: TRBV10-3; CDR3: CAISDPREGAGELFF; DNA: TGTGCCATCAGTGACCCGCGGGAGGGGGCCGGGGAGCTGTTTTTT
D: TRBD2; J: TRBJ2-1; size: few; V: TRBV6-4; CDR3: CASSEGLAGGVQFF; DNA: TGTGCCAGCAGTGAAGGGCTAGCGGGTGGTGTGCAGTTCTTC
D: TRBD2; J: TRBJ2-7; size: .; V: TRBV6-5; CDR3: CASSRDYASPYEQYF; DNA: TGTGCCAGTAGCCGGGACTATGCCAGTCCCTACGAGCAGTACTTC
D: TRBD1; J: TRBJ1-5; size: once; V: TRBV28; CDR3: CASSGTGEEQPQHF; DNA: TGTGCCAGCAGTGGAACAGGGGAGGAACAGCCCCAGCATTTT
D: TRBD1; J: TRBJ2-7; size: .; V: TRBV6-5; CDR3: CASGTGDEQYF; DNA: TGTGCCAGCGGGACAGGGGACGAGCAGTACTTC
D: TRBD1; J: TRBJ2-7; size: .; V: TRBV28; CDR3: CASSRQGASYEQYF; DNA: TGTGCCAGCAGTCGACAGGGGGCCTCCTACGAGCAGTACTTC
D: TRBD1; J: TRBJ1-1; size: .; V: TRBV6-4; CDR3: CASSDRDRGRATEAFF; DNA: TGTGCCAGCAGTGACCGTGACAGGGGGCGGGCCACTGAAGCTTTCTTT
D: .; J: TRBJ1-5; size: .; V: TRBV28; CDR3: CASSSGGGNQPQHF; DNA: TGTGCCAGCAGTTCTGGGGGCGGCAATCAGCCCCAGCATTTT